This T cell receptor beta chain emerged from a study of blood T cell repertoires in COVID-19. Turning to the study itself: Acute and convalescent COVID-19 samples came from the United States, Italy and Spain. Sources were T cells, B-cell-depleted T cells, or PBMCs; the material itself was cDNA or gDNA.

Study processing details: Quantification of nucleated cells was approximated via reference gene primer amplification. The assay was immunoSEQ multiplex PCR, and TCRdb's table has in-frame clones only and misses some. The DNA was the basis for D and trimming; V, J and clone size are from that table. The sample holds roughly 73,000 clones; roughly nine tenths are singletons and the top ten take about 10%. From germline, CDR1 is MNHEY and CDR2 SVGAGI. After removal of 6 bases from V and 8 bases from J, the junction contained 8 bases not matched to a gene. This CDR3 is built from 13 residues. Source material: peripheral blood. This clonotype originated in a man older than 75 with acute or convalescent COVID-19. This sequence joins TRBV6-5 and TRBJ1-2; 8 nucleotides line up with TRBD1. The CDR3 bases are TGTGCCAGCAGGGACAGGGAGCTTGGGGGCTACACCTTC. Its translation: CASRDRELGGYTF.